Below are 28 T cell receptor beta chains sequenced from a single sample in a study of Ad26.COV2.S vaccination and SARS-CoV-2 variants. Profiling relied on immunoSEQ multiplex PCR, and the TCRdb table lists in-frame clones only, not all of them. The sample carries about 350,000 clones, less than 90% recorded once. The sample's treatment: some 20 received Ad26.COV2.S at low or high dose, single or two shots; roughly five received placebo; per-sample allocation not given. Following the first vaccine or placebo injection, samples were taken on day 63. The material was peripheral blood, obtained in a trial of Ad26.COV2.S vaccine versus placebo. The receptors shown here come from a person aged 18-65 years who received the Ad26.COV2.S COVID-19 vaccine or a placebo.

The V call is TRBV9, the J call TRBJ1-6; D gene ambiguous. The CDR3 sequence is 14 residues long. V was trimmed by 4 bases and J by 5 bases, leaving 10 bases between them. CDR1 is SGDLS, CDR2 YYNGEE, per germline. CDR3 sequence (DNA): TGTGCCAGCAGCCCGCAGAGAAATAATTCACCCCTCCACTTT. Encoded protein: CASSPQRNNSPLHF.

This chain connects TRBV19 to TRBJ2-2; possibly TRBD1 for D (5 bases). The CDR3 is 12 amino acids. Germline V gene data show CDR1 as LNHDA and CDR2 as SQIVND (reference sequence). The V gene lost 4 bases and the J gene lost 6 bases, with 6 bases spanning the gap. The CDR3 nucleotides read TGTGCCAGTAGTAGACAGCCCGGGGAGCTGTTTTTT. Amino acids: CASSRQPGELFF.

This clone was counted once. V usage is TRBV28 and J usage is TRBJ1-1, with D possibly being TRBD1 (5 bases). Between the trimmed V and J ends, which lost 5 bases and 6 bases, there was a span of 19 bases. The CDR3 has 15 amino acids. The germline CDR1 and CDR2 sequences are MDHEN and SYDVKM. The CDR3 loop reads CASSGRQPLGAEAFF. Written as DNA, the CDR3 is TGTGCCAGCAGTGGTCGACAGCCGTTGGGGGCTGAAGCTTTCTTT.

The rearrangement joins TRBV28 to TRBJ2-7, with D uncertain. There are 13 residues in the CDR3. The germline gives CDR1 MDHEN, CDR2 SYDVKM. The V gene lost 6 bases and the J gene lost 4 bases, with 13 bases spanning the gap. CDR3 sequence reads: CASSPIVGYEQYF. The CDR3 coding sequence is TGTGCCAGCAGCCCAATTGTAGGTTACGAGCAGTACTTC.

The V and J genes are TRBV7-3 and TRBJ1-5; D ambiguous. V was shortened by 1 base and J by 6 bases, with 7 bases between the two germline ends. CDR3 length: 13 amino acids. Per the germline V gene, CDR1 is SGHTA and CDR2 is FQGTGA. CDR3 nucleotide sequence: TGTGCCAGCAGCTTAAATAGCGGTCAGCCCCAGCATTTT. Protein: CASSLNSGQPQHF.

This chain connects TRBV6-5 to TRBJ2-5; D unresolved. This CDR3 has 13 amino acids. V dropped 3 bases and J dropped 3 bases, with 8 bases sitting between them. Per germline, CDR1 MNHEY and CDR2 SVGAGI. In DNA, the CDR3 is TGTGCCAGCAGTTATTGGGCGGAAGAGACCCAGTACTTC. It codes for CASSYWAEETQYF.

The V gene is TRBV4-3, the J gene TRBJ2-2; TRBD2 might be the D (6 bases). The CDR3 extends over 15 amino acids. Trimming shortened V by 2 bases and J by 3 bases, and 10 bases separated the two germline ends. CDR1 is LGHNA, CDR2 YSLEER, per germline. The CDR3 DNA sequence: TGCGCCAGCAGCCAAAAACCGGGAGACACCGGGGAGCTGTTTTTT. It is translated as CASSQKPGDTGELFF.

With regard to this clone: Distinct nucleotide sequences in the sample also encode this CDR3. This sequence joins TRBV18 and TRBJ1-1, with D tentatively TRBD1 (5 bases). The germline V and J ends were trimmed by 6 bases and 1 base, with 9 bases remaining between them. CDR1 is KGHSH, CDR2 LQKENI, per germline. CDR3 size: 13 residues. The CDR3 DNA reads as TGTGCCAGCTCGCCCACAGGGAACACTGAAGCTTTCTTT. Translating gives CASSPTGNTEAFF.

The CDR3 here is CASSTIAGREETQYF. CDR3 in DNA: TGTGCCAGCAGTACTATAGCGGGAAGAGAAGAGACCCAGTACTTC. V usage is TRBV28 and J usage is TRBJ2-5, with 8 bases identical to TRBD2. V was clipped by 5 bases and J by 3 bases; unmatched bases: 8. CDR3 length equals 15 residues. The germline V gene has CDR1 MDHEN and CDR2 SYDVKM.

The chain couples TRBV5-6 to TRBJ1-1; TRBD1 might be the D (5 bases). The CDR3 consists of 14 residues. Germline lookup yields CDR1 SGHDT and CDR2 YYEEEE. Trimming left V 2 bases short and J 2 bases short, with 10 bases between. CDR3 coding DNA: TGTGCCAGCAGCTTATTTCAGGGAAACACTGAAGCTTTCTTT. It translates to CASSLFQGNTEAFF.

The rearrangement joins TRBV1 to TRBJ1-2; the table's D call, TRBD1, has no DNA check behind it. TRBV1 is designated a pseudogene. The CDR3 runs to 17 residues. Here the CDR3 reads CTSSQDHRNGTGVGYTF. In DNA form, the CDR3 reads TGCACCAGCAGCCAAGACCACCGGAATGGGACAGGGGTCGGCTACACCTTC.

The table lists this clone with a count of one. CDR3 DNA: TGTGCCAGCAGTTCAGGGACAGGGACGTCACCCCTCCACTTT. Encoded protein: CASSSGTGTSPLHF. This rearrangement joins TRBV28 to TRBJ1-6; TRBD1 aligns across 9 bases. After removal of 4 bases from V and 10 bases from J, the junction contained 5 bases not matched to a gene. This CDR3 has 14 amino acids. Looked up from germline, CDR1 is MDHEN and CDR2 is SYDVKM.

The genes are TRBV28 and TRBJ2-5, with TRBD1 matching over 7 bases. The V gene's germline CDR1 is MDHEN and CDR2 SYDVKM. V lost 5 bases, J lost 5 bases, and 8 bases stayed unmatched. The CDR3 sequence is 14 residues long. The CDR3, as DNA: TGTGCCAGCAGTCGCACAGGGGCGAGGGAGACCCAGTACTTC. Translation: CASSRTGARETQYF.

V and J are TRBV7-3 and TRBJ2-1; D not resolved. The germline V gene has CDR1 SGHTA and CDR2 FQGTGA. Trimming cost V 3 bases and J 5 bases, with 14 bases left between them. The CDR3 consists of 15 residues. The CDR3 region is CASSFQGSAHNEQFF. The CDR3 DNA reads TGTGCCAGCAGCTTCCAAGGATCAGCCCACAATGAGCAGTTCTTC.

The CDR3 reads CASSSSGRPGLSEQYF. In DNA, the CDR3 is TGTGCCAGCAGCTCGAGCGGGAGGCCGGGCCTCTCCGAGCAGTACTTC. The J gene is TRBJ2-7, the V gene TRBV27, with 9 bases matching TRBD2. CDR1 MNHEY and CDR2 SMNVEV come from the germline V gene (reference sequence). With 6 bases clipped from V and 6 bases from J, the junction kept 15 bases outside the gene matches. The CDR3 has 16 amino acids.

This clone was counted once. This chain joins TRBV27 and TRBJ2-3; the D is unclear. The V gene lost 7 bases and the J gene lost 2 bases, with 7 bases spanning the gap. Germline V gives CDR1 MNHEY, CDR2 SMNVEV (reference sequence). The CDR3 consists of 12 residues. The CDR3, as DNA: TGTGCCAGCATTAGCCTCACAGATACGCAGTATTTT. Translating gives CASISLTDTQYF.

The rearrangement links TRBV7-2 to TRBJ2-4, with 13 bases lining up with TRBD2. CDR3 length: 17 residues. The junction had 12 bases not matched to a gene; V was cut back by 6 bases and J by 7 bases. The V gene's germline CDR1 is SGHTA and CDR2 FQGNSA. The CDR3 DNA reads TGTGCCAGCAGTGCAACTAGCGGGGGGGGAGTAGTGAACATTCAGTACTTC. Protein: CASSATSGGGVVNIQYF. The entire variable domain, with the rest obtained from reference TRBV7-2 and TRBJ2-4, is as follows: GAGVSQSPSNKVTEKGKDVELRCDPISGHTALYWYRQSLGQGLEFLIYFQGNSAPDKSGLPSDRFSAERTGGSVSTLTIQRTQQEDSAVYLCASSATSGGGVVNIQYFGAGTRLSVL.

The J gene is TRBJ1-4, the V gene TRBV18; the D gene is possibly TRBD1 (5 bases). The germline gives CDR1 KGHSH, CDR2 LQKENI. V was shortened by 1 base and J by 6 bases, with 12 bases between the two germline ends. The CDR3 contains 15 residues. The CDR3 here is CASSPRGPKDEKLFF. In DNA form, the CDR3 reads TGTGCCAGCTCACCACGGGGACCGAAGGATGAAAAACTGTTTTTT.

This sequence joins TRBV28 and TRBJ2-6; D not resolved. The CDR3 extends over 16 amino acids. The V end was cut by 8 bases, the J end by 0 bases, with 14 bases between. Looked up from germline, CDR1 is MDHEN and CDR2 is SYDVKM. The CDR3 DNA follows: TGTGCCAGCTCGGATGGCCGATTCTCTGGGGCCAACGTCCTGACTTTC. Its protein is CASSDGRFSGANVLTF.

This clone was counted between two and nine times. The rearrangement uses TRBV5-1 and TRBJ2-2, with D unresolved. The V end lost 5 bases, the J end lost 8 bases, and 13 bases lay between the germline ends. The length of the CDR3 is 13 residues. CDR1 is SGHRS and CDR2 is YFSETQ in the germline V gene. CDR3 amino acids: CASRGSTGGELFF. The CDR3 nucleotides are TGCGCCAGCAGAGGGTCTACCGGAGGGGAGCTGTTTTTT.

As regards this clone: Other DNA sequences in this specimen translate into the identical CDR3. The chain is built from TRBV15 and TRBJ2-1; 9 nucleotides match TRBD1. This CDR3 is built from 15 residues. After removal of 3 bases from V and 5 bases from J, the junction contained 5 bases not matched to a gene. CDR1 LNHNV and CDR2 YYDKDF come from the germline V gene (reference sequence). The CDR3 DNA reads as TGTGCCACCAGCAGGGACAGGGGAATCCACAATGAGCAGTTCTTC. Its protein product is CATSRDRGIHNEQFF. Full variable domain (missing parts from reference TRBV15 and TRBJ2-1): DAMVIQNPRYQVTQFGKPVTLSCSQTLNHNVMYWYQQKSSQAPKLLFHYYDKDFNNEADTPDNFQSRRPNTSFCFLDIRSPGLGDTAMYLCATSRDRGIHNEQFFGPGTRLTVL.

The chain has TRBV4-3 and TRBJ1-2; TRBD1 might be the D (6 bases). Trimming cost V 0 bases and J 7 bases, with 24 bases left between them. CDR3 length equals 18 residues. Germline V gene sequence: CDR1 LGHNA, CDR2 YSLEER. The CDR3 nucleotides read TGCGCCAGCAGCCAAGATCGGGCAGGATCAGGGGATAGATTTGGCTACACCTTC. Encoded protein: CASSQDRAGSGDRFGYTF.

This clone showed up just a few times. The chain combines TRBV11-2 with TRBJ2-7, with D uncertain. Germline CDR1 SGHAT, CDR2 FQNNGV. Between the trimmed V and J ends, which lost 4 bases and 7 bases, there was a span of 14 bases. The CDR3 loop spans 13 amino acids. The CDR3 is CASSSSRVGEQYF. The CDR3 DNA reads as TGTGCCAGCAGCTCCAGTAGGGTAGGGGAGCAGTACTTC.

This sequence joins TRBV11-3 and TRBJ2-5, with 7 bases aligning to TRBD1. The CDR3 contains 17 residues. V was clipped by 5 bases and J by 5 bases; unmatched bases: 17. Germline-derived CDR1 and CDR2 are SGHNT and YENEEA. This chain's CDR3 is CASSQGETGLGWETQYF. CDR3 nucleotides: TGTGCCAGCAGCCAAGGGGAGACAGGGCTTGGATGGGAGACCCAGTACTTC.

The V gene is TRBV11-2, the J gene TRBJ2-5; TRBD1 is a possible D gene (6 bases). This CDR3 has 16 residues. Germline V gene lookup returns CDR1 SGHAT and CDR2 FQNNGV. Trimming took off 1 base at V and 5 bases at J, with 17 bases between the two ends. Here the CDR3 reads CASSLAGGTDSETQYF. The DNA for the CDR3 is TGTGCCAGCAGCTTAGCTGGGGGCACGGACAGCGAGACCCAGTACTTC.

V is TRBV6-5 and J is TRBJ1-6; the D gene is possibly TRBD1 (6 bases). The CDR3 sequence is 14 residues long. Germline-derived CDR1 and CDR2 are MNHEY and SVGAGI. The CDR3 coding sequence is TGTGCTACCGGGGGGGGACAACTAAATTCACCCCTCCACTTT. It encodes CATGGGQLNSPLHF.

V is TRBV28 and J is TRBJ1-2, with D perhaps TRBD1 (5 bases). Germline V gene data show CDR1 as MDHEN and CDR2 as SYDVKM. The CDR3 length is 13 residues. V gave up 6 bases and J gave up 6 bases, with 14 bases separating them. The CDR3 loop is CASSFDSSHGYTF. CDR3 nucleotide sequence: TGTGCCAGCAGCTTCGACAGTTCACATGGCTACACCTTC.

This chain joins TRBV2 and TRBJ1-4; 8 bases are shared with TRBD1. This CDR3 has 14 amino acids. CDR1 and CDR2 (germline): SNHLY, FYNNEI. V was pared by 6 bases and J by 7 bases, with 7 bases of the junction left unmatched. CDR3 protein: CASRETGAVEKLFF. CDR3 DNA: TGTGCCAGCAGGGAGACAGGGGCGGTTGAAAAACTGTTTTTT.